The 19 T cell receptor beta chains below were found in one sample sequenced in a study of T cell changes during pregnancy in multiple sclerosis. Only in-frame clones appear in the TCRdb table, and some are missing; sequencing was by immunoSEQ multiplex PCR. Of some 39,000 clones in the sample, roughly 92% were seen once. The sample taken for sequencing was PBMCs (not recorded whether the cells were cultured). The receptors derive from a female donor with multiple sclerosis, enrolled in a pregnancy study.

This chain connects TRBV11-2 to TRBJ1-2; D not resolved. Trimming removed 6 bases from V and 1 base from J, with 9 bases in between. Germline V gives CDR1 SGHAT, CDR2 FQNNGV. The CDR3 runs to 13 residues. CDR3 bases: TGTGCCAGCAGATCCACACTTAACTATGGCTACACCTTC. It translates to CASRSTLNYGYTF.

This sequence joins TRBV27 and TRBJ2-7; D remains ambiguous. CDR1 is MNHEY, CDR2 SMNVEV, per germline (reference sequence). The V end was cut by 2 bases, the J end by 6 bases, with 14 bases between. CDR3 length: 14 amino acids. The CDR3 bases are TGTGCCAGCAGTTTACAACGGGTCTCGAGCGAGCAGTACTTC. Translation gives CASSLQRVSSEQYF.

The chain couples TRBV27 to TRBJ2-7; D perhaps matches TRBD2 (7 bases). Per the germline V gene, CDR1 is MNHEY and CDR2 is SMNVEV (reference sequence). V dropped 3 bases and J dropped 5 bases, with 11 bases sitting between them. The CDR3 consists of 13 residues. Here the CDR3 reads CASSLGGGNEQYF. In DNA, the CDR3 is TGTGCCAGCAGTTTGGGGGGGGGCAACGAGCAGTACTTC.

CDR3 region: CASSPRGRSYEQYF. Written as DNA, the CDR3 is TGTGCCAGCAGCCCCCGGGGTCGATCCTACGAGCAGTACTTC. The rearrangement joins TRBV13 to TRBJ2-7; the D gene is possibly TRBD2 (5 bases). Germline loops: CDR1 PRHDT, CDR2 FYEKMQ (reference sequence). The CDR3 is made up of 14 amino acids. Trimming pared 5 bases from V and 1 base from J, leaving 12 bases between. Full variable domain (rest looked up from reference TRBV13 and TRBJ2-7): AAGVIQSPRHLIKEKRETATLKCYPIPRHDTVYWYQQGPGQDPQFLISFYEKMQSDKGSIPDRFSAQQFSDYHSELNMSSLELGDSALYFCASSPRGRSYEQYFGPGTRLTVT.

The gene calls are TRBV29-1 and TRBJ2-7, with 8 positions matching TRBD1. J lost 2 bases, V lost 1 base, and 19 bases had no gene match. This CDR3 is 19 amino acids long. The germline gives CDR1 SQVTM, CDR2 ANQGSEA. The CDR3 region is CSVEADGTGTPKGTYEQYF. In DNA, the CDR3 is TGCAGCGTTGAAGCTGACGGGACAGGTACACCCAAAGGCACCTACGAGCAGTACTTC.

DNA for the CDR3: TGTGCCAGCAGCAAGGACAGCTATGGCTACACCTTC. This gives the protein CASSKDSYGYTF. The V call is TRBV7-9, the J call TRBJ1-2; tentative D call: TRBD1 (6 bases). This CDR3 region has 12 residues. V was pared by 5 bases and J by 4 bases, with 8 bases between. Per the germline V gene, CDR1 is SEHNR and CDR2 is FQNEAQ (reference sequence).

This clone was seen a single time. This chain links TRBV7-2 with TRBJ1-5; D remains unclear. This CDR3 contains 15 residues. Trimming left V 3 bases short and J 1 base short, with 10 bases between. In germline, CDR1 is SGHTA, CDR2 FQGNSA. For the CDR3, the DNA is TGTGCCAGCAGCTTCCTTGCAGCAAGCAATCAGCCCCAGCATTTT. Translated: CASSFLAASNQPQHF.

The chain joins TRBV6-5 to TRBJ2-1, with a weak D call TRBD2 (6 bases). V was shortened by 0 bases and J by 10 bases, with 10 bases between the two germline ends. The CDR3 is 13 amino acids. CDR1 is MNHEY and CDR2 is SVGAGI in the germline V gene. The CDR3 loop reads CASSYSRLAEQFF. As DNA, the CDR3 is TGTGCCAGCAGTTACTCGAGGCTAGCGGAGCAGTTCTTC.

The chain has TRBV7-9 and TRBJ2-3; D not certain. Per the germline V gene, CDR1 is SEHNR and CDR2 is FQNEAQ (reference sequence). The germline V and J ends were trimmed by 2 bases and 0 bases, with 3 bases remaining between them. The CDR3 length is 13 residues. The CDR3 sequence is CASSLLSTDTQYF. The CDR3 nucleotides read TGTGCCAGCAGCTTACTGAGCACAGATACGCAGTATTTT.

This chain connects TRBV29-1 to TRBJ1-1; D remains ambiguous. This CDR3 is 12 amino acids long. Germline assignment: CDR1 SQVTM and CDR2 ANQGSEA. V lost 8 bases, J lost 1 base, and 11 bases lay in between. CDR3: CSYNTENTEAFF. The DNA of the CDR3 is TGCAGCTATAATACAGAGAACACTGAAGCTTTCTTT.

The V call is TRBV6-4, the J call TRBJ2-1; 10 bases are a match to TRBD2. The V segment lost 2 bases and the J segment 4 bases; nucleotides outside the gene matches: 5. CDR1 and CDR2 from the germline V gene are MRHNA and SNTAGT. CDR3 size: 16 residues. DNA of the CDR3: TGTGCCAGCAGTGACGCGAGCGGGAGGGGTTACAATGAGCAGTTCTTC. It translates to CASSDASGRGYNEQFF.

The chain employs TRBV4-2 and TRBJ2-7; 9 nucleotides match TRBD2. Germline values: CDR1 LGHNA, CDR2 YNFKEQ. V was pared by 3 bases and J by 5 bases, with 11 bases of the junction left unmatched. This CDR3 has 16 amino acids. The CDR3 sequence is CASSQEDSGGGNEQYF. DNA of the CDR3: TGTGCCAGCAGCCAGGAGGATAGCGGGGGTGGGAACGAGCAGTACTTC.

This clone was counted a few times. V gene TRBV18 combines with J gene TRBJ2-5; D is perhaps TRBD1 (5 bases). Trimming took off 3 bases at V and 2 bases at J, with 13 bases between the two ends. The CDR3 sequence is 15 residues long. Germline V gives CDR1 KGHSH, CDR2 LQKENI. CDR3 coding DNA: TGTGCCAGCTCACCCGGACACGCAGGGCAAGAGACCCAGTACTTC. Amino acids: CASSPGHAGQETQYF.

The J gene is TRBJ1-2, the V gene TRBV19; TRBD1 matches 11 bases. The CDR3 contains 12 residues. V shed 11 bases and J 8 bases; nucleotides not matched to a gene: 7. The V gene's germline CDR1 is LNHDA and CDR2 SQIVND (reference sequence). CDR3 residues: CAGRTGGAGYTF. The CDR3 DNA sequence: TGTGCCGGCCGGACAGGGGGCGCGGGCTACACCTTC.

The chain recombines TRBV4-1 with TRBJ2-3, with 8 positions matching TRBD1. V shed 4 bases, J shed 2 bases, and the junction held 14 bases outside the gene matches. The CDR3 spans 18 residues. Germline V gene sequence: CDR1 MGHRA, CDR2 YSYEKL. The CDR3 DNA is TGCGCCAGCAGCCCGATTAGCTTCGGACAGGGCCTCACAGATACGCAGTATTTT. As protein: CASSPISFGQGLTDTQYF.

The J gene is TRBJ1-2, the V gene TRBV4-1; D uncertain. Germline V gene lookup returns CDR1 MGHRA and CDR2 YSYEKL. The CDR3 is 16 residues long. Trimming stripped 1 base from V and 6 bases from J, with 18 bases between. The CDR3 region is CASSQGEVWGVDGYTF. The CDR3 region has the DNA TGCGCCAGCAGCCAAGGTGAGGTCTGGGGAGTTGATGGCTACACCTTC.

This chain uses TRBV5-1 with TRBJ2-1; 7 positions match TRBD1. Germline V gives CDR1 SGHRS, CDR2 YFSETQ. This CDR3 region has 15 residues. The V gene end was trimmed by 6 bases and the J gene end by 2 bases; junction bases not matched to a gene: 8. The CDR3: CASKTGTEPYNEQFF. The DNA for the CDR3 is TGCGCCAGCAAGACCGGGACAGAGCCCTACAATGAGCAGTTCTTC.

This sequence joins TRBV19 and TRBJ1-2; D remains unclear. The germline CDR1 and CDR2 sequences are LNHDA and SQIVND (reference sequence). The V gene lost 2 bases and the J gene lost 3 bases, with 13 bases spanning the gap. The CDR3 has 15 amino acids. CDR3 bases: TGTGCCAGTAGTATATTCTGGGGTGGCGACTATGGCTACACCTTC. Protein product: CASSIFWGGDYGYTF.

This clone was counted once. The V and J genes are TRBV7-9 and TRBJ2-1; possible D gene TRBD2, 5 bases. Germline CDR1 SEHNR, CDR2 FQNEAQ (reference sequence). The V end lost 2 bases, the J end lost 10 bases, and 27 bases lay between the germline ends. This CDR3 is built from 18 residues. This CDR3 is CASSLTPSDSIGVVEQFF. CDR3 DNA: TGTGCCAGCAGCTTAACGCCCTCTGACTCGATCGGGGTGGTAGAGCAGTTCTTC.